A selection of T cell receptor beta chains follows, all from one sample in a study of T cells in Graves' hyperthyroidism and ophthalmopathy. TCRdb reprocessed the multiplex PCR reads via MiXCR and lists one record per CDR3 protein. The table shows a few hundred thousand distinct CDR3 sequences, with around 15% occurring only once. Sequencing was done on a sample of blood. Source of these receptors: a woman in her thirties or forties with Graves' ophthalmopathy. Each CDR3 is given with its conserved first and last residue. The D gene is left open where the match is weak. Clone size is not always given. Where it is, it says once, few, many or a class for expanded clones.

d_gene: TRBD2
v_gene: TRBV6-1
j_gene: TRBJ2-1
abundance: many
CDR3nt: TGTGCCAGCAGTCCAAGCGGGAGAAGGAATGAGCAGTTCTTC
CDR3aa: CASSPSGRRNEQFF

d_gene: NA
v_gene: TRBV6-2/TRBV6-3
j_gene: TRBJ1-1
abundance: many
CDR3nt: TGTGCCAGCAGTTGGGCCGGGGTTTCGACTGAAGCTTTCTTT
CDR3aa: CASSWAGVSTEAFF

d_gene: TRBD1
v_gene: TRBV19
j_gene: TRBJ1-5
abundance: NA
CDR3nt: TGTGCCAGTAGTATACCCCCGGGACAGGGGAACCAGCCCCAGCATTTT
CDR3aa: CASSIPPGQGNQPQHF

d_gene: NA
v_gene: TRBV28
j_gene: TRBJ2-5
abundance: many
CDR3nt: TGTGCCAGCAGTCCCCCCCACAGGCCCACGACCCAGTACTTC
CDR3aa: CASSPPHRPTTQYF

d_gene: NA
v_gene: TRBV6-1
j_gene: TRBJ2-1
abundance: NA
CDR3nt: TGTGCCAGCAGTCCCGGGCAGCCTGGCTCCTACAATGAGCAGTTCTTC
CDR3aa: CASSPGQPGSYNEQFF

d_gene: TRBD1
v_gene: TRBV12-3/TRBV12-4
j_gene: TRBJ1-1
abundance: NA
CDR3nt: TGTGCCAGCACCCGGGGGGACAGGGGTCTCATGAACACTGAAGCTTTCTTT
CDR3aa: CASTRGDRGLMNTEAFF

d_gene: NA
v_gene: TRBV19
j_gene: TRBJ1-1
abundance: few
CDR3nt: TGTGCCAGTAGTGGACCTCCCCGCCGGGTTCCTTTCTTT
CDR3aa: CASSGPPRRVPFF

d_gene: TRBD1
v_gene: TRBV12-3/TRBV12-4
j_gene: TRBJ1-4
abundance: many
CDR3nt: TGTGCCAGCAGTCCCCAGGGGGGTATCGGTGAAAAACTGTTTTTT
CDR3aa: CASSPQGGIGEKLFF

d_gene: TRBD1
v_gene: TRBV11-2
j_gene: TRBJ1-4
abundance: many
CDR3nt: TGTGCCAGCACCGTACAGGGGACAAATGAAAAACTGTTTTTT
CDR3aa: CASTVQGTNEKLFF

d_gene: NA
v_gene: TRBV15
j_gene: TRBJ2-7
abundance: few
CDR3nt: TGTGCCACCAGCAGCAGCATTTGGGGGACGGACAGCTCCTACGAGCAGTACTTC
CDR3aa: CATSSSIWGTDSSYEQYF

d_gene: TRBD1
v_gene: TRBV28
j_gene: TRBJ2-7
abundance: many
CDR3nt: TGCGCCAGCAGCTTGTCCCAGGGGGCCTACGAGCAGTACTTC
CDR3aa: CASSLSQGAYEQYF

d_gene: NA
v_gene: TRBV2
j_gene: TRBJ2-2
abundance: few
CDR3nt: TGTGCCAGCAGTGGGACTATCAACACCGGGGAGCTGTTTTTT
CDR3aa: CASSGTINTGELFF

d_gene: NA
v_gene: TRBV19
j_gene: TRBJ1-5
abundance: NA
CDR3nt: TGTGCCAGTAGTGCGAACAGGGTTCCCCAGCATTTT
CDR3aa: CASSANRVPQHF

d_gene: TRBD2
v_gene: TRBV20-1
j_gene: TRBJ2-7
abundance: many
CDR3nt: TGCAGTGCTAGAGATCCGGGACTAGCGGCCTACGAGCAGTACTTC
CDR3aa: CSARDPGLAAYEQYF

d_gene: NA
v_gene: TRBV2
j_gene: TRBJ1-4
abundance: many
CDR3nt: TGTGCCAGCAGTGAGGGGACGAGGAATGAAAAACTGTTTTTT
CDR3aa: CASSEGTRNEKLFF

d_gene: TRBD1
v_gene: TRBV2
j_gene: TRBJ1-3
abundance: many
CDR3nt: TGTGCCAGCAGTCAAGACAGGGGGACTGGAAACACCATATATTTT
CDR3aa: CASSQDRGTGNTIYF

d_gene: NA
v_gene: TRBV18
j_gene: TRBJ1-3
abundance: NA
CDR3nt: TGTGCCAGCTCACCGCAGGGAATTCACACCATATATTTT
CDR3aa: CASSPQGIHTIYF

d_gene: TRBD2
v_gene: TRBV28
j_gene: TRBJ2-3
abundance: NA
CDR3nt: TGTGCCAGCACAGCGCCGGGAGGGCCGAGGGCAGATACGCAGTATTTT
CDR3aa: CASTAPGGPRADTQYF

d_gene: NA
v_gene: TRBV10-3
j_gene: TRBJ2-3
abundance: NA
CDR3nt: TGTGCCATCATGAATCAGGGTAGCACAGATACGCAGTATTTT
CDR3aa: CAIMNQGSTDTQYF

d_gene: TRBD1
v_gene: TRBV12-3/TRBV12-4
j_gene: TRBJ1-6
abundance: few
CDR3nt: TGTGCCAGCAGTACTACAGGGGGAAATTCACCCCTCCACTTT
CDR3aa: CASSTTGGNSPLHF

d_gene: TRBD2
v_gene: TRBV7-9
j_gene: TRBJ2-3
abundance: NA
CDR3nt: TGTGCCAGCAGCTGGGGGGGACGAGGACACACAGATACGCAGTATTTT
CDR3aa: CASSWGGRGHTDTQYF

d_gene: TRBD2
v_gene: TRBV6-1
j_gene: TRBJ2-5
abundance: NA
CDR3nt: TGTGCCAGCAGTCATAGCGGGAGGGCCGAGTACTTC
CDR3aa: CASSHSGRAEYF

d_gene: NA
v_gene: TRBV10-1
j_gene: TRBJ2-3
abundance: few
CDR3nt: TGCGCCAGCAGTGAGTCGAGGACAGATACGCAGTATTTT
CDR3aa: CASSESRTDTQYF

d_gene: TRBD2
v_gene: TRBV10-2
j_gene: TRBJ2-3
abundance: NA
CDR3nt: TGCGCCAGCGGGAAGAAGCGGGGGAGCACAGATACGCAGTATTTT
CDR3aa: CASGKKRGSTDTQYF

d_gene: TRBD1
v_gene: TRBV5-1
j_gene: TRBJ1-6
abundance: few
CDR3nt: TGCGCCAGCAAGACAGGGAATTCACCCCTCCACTTT
CDR3aa: CASKTGNSPLHF

d_gene: NA
v_gene: TRBV10-2
j_gene: TRBJ1-5
abundance: many
CDR3nt: TGCGCCAGCAGTGAGCAGGCTAAGAGTCAGCCCCAGCATTTT
CDR3aa: CASSEQAKSQPQHF

d_gene: NA
v_gene: TRBV28
j_gene: TRBJ1-1
abundance: NA
CDR3nt: TGTGCCAGCAGTTTTCAGGAGGTTGAAGCTTTCTTT
CDR3aa: CASSFQEVEAFF

d_gene: TRBD1
v_gene: TRBV27
j_gene: TRBJ2-7
abundance: NA
CDR3nt: TGTGCCAGCTCGGCCAGGACCGGGACAGGGGCTTACGAGCAGTACTTC
CDR3aa: CASSARTGTGAYEQYF

d_gene: NA
v_gene: TRBV9
j_gene: TRBJ2-7
abundance: few
CDR3nt: TGTGCCAGCAGCGTAGCGGCAGGGCCCTCCTACGAGCAGTACTTC
CDR3aa: CASSVAAGPSYEQYF

d_gene: NA
v_gene: TRBV3-1
j_gene: TRBJ1-1
abundance: NA
CDR3nt: TGTGCCAGCAGTCCAGGGCAGGGGCGTCACACTGAAGCTTTCTTT
CDR3aa: CASSPGQGRHTEAFF

d_gene: NA
v_gene: TRBV9
j_gene: TRBJ2-3
abundance: few
CDR3nt: TGTGCCAGCAGCGTAACCGGGACTAGCACAGATACGCAGTATTTT
CDR3aa: CASSVTGTSTDTQYF

d_gene: TRBD2
v_gene: TRBV5-1
j_gene: TRBJ2-7
abundance: many
CDR3nt: TGCGCCAGCAGCTCTGGACTAGCGGTCTCCTACGAGCAGTACTTC
CDR3aa: CASSSGLAVSYEQYF

d_gene: NA
v_gene: TRBV5-1
j_gene: TRBJ1-5
abundance: few
CDR3nt: TGCGCCAGCAGCTTCGGGGGCGGGGAGCCCCAGCATTTT
CDR3aa: CASSFGGGEPQHF

d_gene: TRBD1
v_gene: TRBV2
j_gene: TRBJ1-6
abundance: NA
CDR3nt: TGTGCCAGCTCAAGCAGGAACCGGGACAGGGCCAATTCACCCCTCCACTTT
CDR3aa: CASSSRNRDRANSPLHF

d_gene: NA
v_gene: TRBV27
j_gene: TRBJ1-6
abundance: few
CDR3nt: TGTGCCAGCAGTCTGAAACCGGGACTGTTTAGTTCCTATAATTCACCCCTCCACTTT
CDR3aa: CASSLKPGLFSSYNSPLHF

d_gene: TRBD1
v_gene: TRBV10-3
j_gene: TRBJ2-5
abundance: few
CDR3nt: TGTGCCATGGGACAGGGAGGTTTGGAGACCCAGTACTTC
CDR3aa: CAMGQGGLETQYF

d_gene: NA
v_gene: TRBV30
j_gene: TRBJ2-1
abundance: many
CDR3nt: TGTGCCTGGACCGGGAGCTCCTACAATGAGCAGTTCTTC
CDR3aa: CAWTGSSYNEQFF

d_gene: NA
v_gene: TRBV3-1
j_gene: TRBJ2-1
abundance: many
CDR3nt: TGTGCCAGCAGTCAGATTCATGAGCAGTTCTTC
CDR3aa: CASSQIHEQFF

d_gene: TRBD2
v_gene: TRBV20-1
j_gene: TRBJ2-3
abundance: many
CDR3nt: TGCAGTGGGGAAATAGCGGGAGGGACAGATACGCAGTATTTT
CDR3aa: CSGEIAGGTDTQYF

d_gene: NA
v_gene: TRBV29-1
j_gene: TRBJ2-3
abundance: many
CDR3nt: TGCAGCGTCGCCCTATTCGGAGATACGCAGTATTTT
CDR3aa: CSVALFGDTQYF

d_gene: NA
v_gene: TRBV12-3/TRBV12-4
j_gene: TRBJ2-7
abundance: many
CDR3nt: TGTGCCAGCAGTCCTTTACAAAGCTCCTACGAGCAGTACTTC
CDR3aa: CASSPLQSSYEQYF

d_gene: NA
v_gene: TRBV20-1
j_gene: TRBJ2-3
abundance: NA
CDR3nt: TGCAGTGCTAGAGACGGGTTTCAAGATACGCAGTATTTT
CDR3aa: CSARDGFQDTQYF

d_gene: NA
v_gene: TRBV12-3/TRBV12-4
j_gene: TRBJ1-3
abundance: many
CDR3nt: TGTGCCAGCAGTTTTGTAGGAAACACCATATATTTT
CDR3aa: CASSFVGNTIYF